This T cell receptor (beta chain) was recorded in a study of blood T cell repertoires in COVID-19. On the study more broadly: COVID-19 samples, acute and convalescent, were from the United States, Italy and Spain. T cells, B-cell-depleted T cells, or PBMCs provided the cDNA or gDNA that served as material.

In the study's own analysis: Reference gene primer amplification in the assay estimated nucleated cell counts. Sequenced by immunoSEQ multiplex PCR; TCRdb stores in-frame clones only, minus some. The DNA gave D and trimming, while V, J and clone size come from that table. Among 150,000 to 200,000 clones listed, roughly 88% were seen once. In this sample, this clone turned up once. Trimming removed 4 bases from V and 6 bases from J, with 10 bases in between. The V gene's germline CDR1 is ENHRY and CDR2 SYGVKD. The CDR3 contains 12 residues. This receptor was taken from a man in his sixties with acute or convalescent COVID-19. The material sequenced was peripheral blood. The chain couples TRBV10-3 to TRBJ2-7; possibly TRBD2 for D (5 bases). The CDR3 is CAISGGSSEQYF. CDR3 DNA sequence: TGTGCCATCAGTGGTGGGAGTTCCGAGCAGTACTTC.